The source of this T cell receptor (beta chain) is a study of cytomegalovirus exposure and HLA in healthy donors. Overall study results and limits: The CMV antigen specificity of a few CMV-associated chains was confirmed through in vitro analysis. A link between a missense DCLRE1C variant and TCR beta V- and J-gene trimming emerged from a later analysis. A cluster of highly shared sequence variants was likely a sequencing artifact.

Germline loops: CDR1 KGHSH, CDR2 LQKENI. The junction had 4 bases not matched to a gene; V was cut back by 6 bases and J by 10 bases. The CDR3 extends over 11 amino acids. Remarks on this clone: The antigen is unknown.

The PCR ran on 60 Vbeta and 13 Jbeta primers. Assay: immunoSEQ multiplex PCR; the TCRdb copy retains only in-frame clones and omits some. Among some 130,000 clones, 70% were seen once, and the ten largest hold roughly 2%. The chain couples TRBV18 to TRBJ1-1; 8 nucleotides align to TRBD1. The clonotype comes from an older woman in good health and CMV-seropositive. Sequencing input: PBMCs. The chain's CDR3 is CASSPDRGAFF. The CDR3 nucleotides are TGTGCCAGCTCGCCCGACAGGGGAGCTTTCTTT.